A single count supports the clone carrying this TCR beta chain. The record originates from a study of identical twins. TCRdb passed the 5' RACE reads through MiXCR, listing each CDR3 protein once. This table holds under 800,000 distinct CDR3 sequences, 21% found once. The CDR3 consists of 16 residues. Losses at the gene ends were 4 bases for V and 7 bases for J; bases not matched to a gene: 13. Germline CDR1 reads SGHTA; CDR2 reads FQGNSA. The sample was also reused in another study, on T cells expressing NK-cell markers. That paper notes: Whether expanded NKG2C+ T cell clones were HCMV-specific remained unclear.

Sequencing was carried out using PBMCs. The V and J genes are TRBV7-2 and TRBJ2-3; 8 bases agree with TRBD2. This TCR was recovered from a woman between 18 and 30 years old in good health. The CDR3, as DNA: TGTGCCAGCAGCTGGACCGGGACTAGTGAAGCATATACGCAGTATTTT. Amino acids: CASSWTGTSEAYTQYF.